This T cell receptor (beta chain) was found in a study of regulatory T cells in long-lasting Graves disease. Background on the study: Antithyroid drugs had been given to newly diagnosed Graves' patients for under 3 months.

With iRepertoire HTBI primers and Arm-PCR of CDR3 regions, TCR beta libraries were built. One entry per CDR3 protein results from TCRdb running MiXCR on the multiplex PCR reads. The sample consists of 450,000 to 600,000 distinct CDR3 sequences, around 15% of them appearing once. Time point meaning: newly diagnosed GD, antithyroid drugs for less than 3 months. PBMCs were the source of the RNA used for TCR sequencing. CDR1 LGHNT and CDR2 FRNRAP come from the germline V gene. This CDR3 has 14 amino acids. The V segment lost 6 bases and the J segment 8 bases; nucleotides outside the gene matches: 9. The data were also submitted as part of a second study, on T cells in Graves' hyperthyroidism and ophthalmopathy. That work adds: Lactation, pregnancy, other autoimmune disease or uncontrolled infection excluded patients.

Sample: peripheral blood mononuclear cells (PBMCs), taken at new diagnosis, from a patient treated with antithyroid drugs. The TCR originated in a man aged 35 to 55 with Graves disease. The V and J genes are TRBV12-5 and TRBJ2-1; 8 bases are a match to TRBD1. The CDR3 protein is CASGNDRGGHEQFF. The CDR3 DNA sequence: TGTGCTAGTGGAAACGACAGGGGCGGACATGAGCAGTTCTTC.